Listed here is a single T cell receptor beta chain. Its antigen remains unidentified. This sample is drawn from a study of T cell responses to AZD1222 COVID-19 vaccine. Study conclusions and caveats: At baseline, just a handful of AZD1222 recipients tested seropositive. In the spike-specific TCR repertoire, nearly half reportedly target unmutated variant regions. Females made up more of the donors, who were largely white British, and clonal diversity may have come out too low.

Assay: immunoSEQ multiplex PCR; the TCRdb copy retains only in-frame clones and omits some. The table has about 130,000 clones, 90% to 95% seen once. The CDR3 extends over 15 amino acids. Germline lookup yields CDR1 SGHRS and CDR2 YFSETQ. With 5 bases clipped from V and 2 bases from J, the junction kept 5 bases outside the gene matches. The receptor comes from an adult who received the AZD1222 COVID-19 vaccine. This specimen was peripheral blood, taken 28 days after the second AZD1222 dose. This chain links TRBV5-1 with TRBJ1-5, with TRBD1 matching over 9 bases. CDR3 sequence: CASRPTGGGNQPQHF. CDR3 bases: TGCGCCAGCAGGCCAACAGGGGGCGGCAATCAGCCCCAGCATTTT.